The present T cell receptor (beta chain) was sequenced within a study of shared clonotypes between healthy human individuals. Study observations and caveats: When naive CD4 clonotypes were compared across a few donors, around 5% were shared.

As to this clone: Its target is not known.

Naive CD8 cells lacked CD45RO, underwent positive selection for CCR7 and left out terminally differentiated effector memory CD45RA+ cells. Donors were Caucasian adults residing in Nashville, Tennessee, USA. It was at deep level that the assay was run. Every immunoSEQ plate was one replicate of a subset's evenly spread DNA. Sequencing used immunoSEQ multiplex PCR; TCRdb keeps in-frame clones, though not all of them. The sample carries a few million clones, approximately 92% recorded once. V dropped 3 bases and J dropped 5 bases, with 11 bases sitting between them. The CDR3 contains 13 residues. The germline V gene encodes CDR1 LNHDA and CDR2 SQIVND (reference sequence).

The sequencing input was naive CD8+ T cells from PBMCs. This clonotype originated in a man younger than 30 in good health. Some clones in this sample may be carry-over from other donors' samples. The chain joins TRBV19 to TRBJ2-7; D is unresolved. CDR3 region: CASSIVYWHEQYF. As DNA, the CDR3 is TGTGCCAGTAGTATCGTCTATTGGCACGAGCAGTACTTC.